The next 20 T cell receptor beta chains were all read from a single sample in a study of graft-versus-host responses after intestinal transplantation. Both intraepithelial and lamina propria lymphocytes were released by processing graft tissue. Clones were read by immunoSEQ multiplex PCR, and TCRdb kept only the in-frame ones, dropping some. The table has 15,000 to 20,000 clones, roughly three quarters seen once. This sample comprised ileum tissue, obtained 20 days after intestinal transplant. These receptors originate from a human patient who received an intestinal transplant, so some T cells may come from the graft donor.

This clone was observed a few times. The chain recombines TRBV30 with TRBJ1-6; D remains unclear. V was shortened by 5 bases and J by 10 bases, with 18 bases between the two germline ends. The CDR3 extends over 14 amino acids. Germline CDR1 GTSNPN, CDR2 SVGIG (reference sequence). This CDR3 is CAWVSGIPLSPLHF. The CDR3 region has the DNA TGTGCCTGGGTTTCCGGGATCCCATTATCACCCCTCCACTTT.

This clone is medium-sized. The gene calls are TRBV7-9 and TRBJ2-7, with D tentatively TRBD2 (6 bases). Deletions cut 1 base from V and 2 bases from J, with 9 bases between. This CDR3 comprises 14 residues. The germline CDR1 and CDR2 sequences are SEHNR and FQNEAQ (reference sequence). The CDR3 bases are TGTGCCAGCAGCTTAGTCGGGGGACCCTACGAGCAGTACTTC. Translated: CASSLVGGPYEQYF.

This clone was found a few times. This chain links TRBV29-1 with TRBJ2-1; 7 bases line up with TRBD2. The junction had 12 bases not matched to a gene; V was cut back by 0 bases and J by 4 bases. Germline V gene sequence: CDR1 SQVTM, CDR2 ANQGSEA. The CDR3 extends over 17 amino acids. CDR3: CSVEDLRQAGSYNEQFF. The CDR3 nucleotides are TGCAGCGTTGAAGATTTGCGTCAAGCGGGGTCTTACAATGAGCAGTTCTTC.

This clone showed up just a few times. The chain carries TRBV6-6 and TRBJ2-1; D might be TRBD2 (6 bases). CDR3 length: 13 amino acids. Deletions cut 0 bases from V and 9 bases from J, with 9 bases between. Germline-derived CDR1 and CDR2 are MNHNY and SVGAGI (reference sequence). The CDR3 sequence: CASSYSLASEQFF. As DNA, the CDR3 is TGTGCCAGCAGTTACTCACTAGCATCTGAGCAGTTCTTC.

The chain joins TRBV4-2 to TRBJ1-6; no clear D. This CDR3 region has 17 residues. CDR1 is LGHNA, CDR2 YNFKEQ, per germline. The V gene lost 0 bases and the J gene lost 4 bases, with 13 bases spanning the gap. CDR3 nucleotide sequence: TGTGCCAGCAGCCAAGATCCCATGTCCGGGTATAATTCACCCCTCCACTTT. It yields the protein CASSQDPMSGYNSPLHF.

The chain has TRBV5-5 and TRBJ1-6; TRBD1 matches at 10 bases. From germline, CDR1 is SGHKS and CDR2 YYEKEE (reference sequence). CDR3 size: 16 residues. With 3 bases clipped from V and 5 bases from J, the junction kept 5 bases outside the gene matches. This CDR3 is CASSSSGQGDNSPLHF. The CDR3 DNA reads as TGTGCCAGCAGCTCATCCGGACAGGGGGATAATTCACCCCTCCACTTT. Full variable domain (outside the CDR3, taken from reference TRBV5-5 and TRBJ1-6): DAGVTQSPTHLIKTRGQQVTLRCSPISGHKSVSWYQQVLGQGPQFIFQYYEKEERGRGNFPDRFSARQFPNYSSELNVNALLLGDSALYLCASSSSGQGDNSPLHFGNGTRLTVT.

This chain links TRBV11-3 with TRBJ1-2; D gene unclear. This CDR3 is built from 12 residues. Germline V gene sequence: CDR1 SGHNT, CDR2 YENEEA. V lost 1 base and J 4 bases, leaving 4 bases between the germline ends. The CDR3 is CASSLAGYGYTF. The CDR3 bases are TGTGCCAGCAGCTTAGCCGGCTATGGCTACACCTTC.

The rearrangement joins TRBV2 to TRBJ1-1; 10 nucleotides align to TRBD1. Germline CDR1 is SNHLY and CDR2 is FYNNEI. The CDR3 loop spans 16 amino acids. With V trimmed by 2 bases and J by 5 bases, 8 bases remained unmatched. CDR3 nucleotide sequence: TGTGCCAGCAGTGAACGAACGACAGGGGGCTCTACTGAAGCTTTCTTT. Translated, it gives CASSERTTGGSTEAFF. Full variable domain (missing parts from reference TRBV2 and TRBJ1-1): EPEVTQTPSHQVTQMGQEVILRCVPISNHLYFYWYRQILGQKVEFLVSFYNNEISEKSEIFDDQFSVERPDGSNFTLKIRSTKLEDSAMYFCASSERTTGGSTEAFFGQGTRLTVV.

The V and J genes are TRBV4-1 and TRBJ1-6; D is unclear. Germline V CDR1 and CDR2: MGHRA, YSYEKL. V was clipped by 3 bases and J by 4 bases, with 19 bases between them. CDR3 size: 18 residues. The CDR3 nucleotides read TGCGCCAGCAGCCAGTTTTTTCCCAACTTACTTTATAATTCACCCCTCCACTTT. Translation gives CASSQFFPNLLYNSPLHF.

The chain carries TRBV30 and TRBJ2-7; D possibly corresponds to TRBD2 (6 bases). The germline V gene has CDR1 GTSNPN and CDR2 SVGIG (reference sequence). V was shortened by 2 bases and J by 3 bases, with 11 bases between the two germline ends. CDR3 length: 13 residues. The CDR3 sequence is CAWSTGLNYEQYF. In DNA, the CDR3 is TGTGCCTGGAGTACGGGACTCAACTACGAGCAGTACTTC.

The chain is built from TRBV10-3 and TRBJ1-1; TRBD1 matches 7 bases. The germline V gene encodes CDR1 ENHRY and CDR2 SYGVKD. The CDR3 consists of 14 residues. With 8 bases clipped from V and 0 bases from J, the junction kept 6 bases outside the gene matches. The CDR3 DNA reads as TGTGCCATCGGAACAGGGGTCCTGAACACTGAAGCTTTCTTT. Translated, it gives CAIGTGVLNTEAFF.

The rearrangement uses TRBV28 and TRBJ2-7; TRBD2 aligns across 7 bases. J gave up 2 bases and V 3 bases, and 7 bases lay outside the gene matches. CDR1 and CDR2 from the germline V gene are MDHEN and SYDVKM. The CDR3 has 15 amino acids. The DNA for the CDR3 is TGTGCCAGCAGTTTGACTAGCACACACACCTACGAGCAGTACTTC. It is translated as CASSLTSTHTYEQYF.

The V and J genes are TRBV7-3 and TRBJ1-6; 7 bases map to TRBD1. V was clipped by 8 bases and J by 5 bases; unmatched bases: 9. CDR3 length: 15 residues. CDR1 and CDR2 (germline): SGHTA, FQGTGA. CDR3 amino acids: CASRITGTDNSPLHF. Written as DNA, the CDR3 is TGTGCCAGCCGAATTACCGGGACAGATAATTCACCCCTCCACTTT.

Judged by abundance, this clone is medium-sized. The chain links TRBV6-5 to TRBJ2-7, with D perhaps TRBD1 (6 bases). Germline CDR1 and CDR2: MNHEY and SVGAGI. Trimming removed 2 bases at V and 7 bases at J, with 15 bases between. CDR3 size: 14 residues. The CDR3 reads CASSYRSAGEEQYF. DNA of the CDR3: TGTGCCAGCAGTTACAGATCGGCAGGGGAAGAGCAGTACTTC.

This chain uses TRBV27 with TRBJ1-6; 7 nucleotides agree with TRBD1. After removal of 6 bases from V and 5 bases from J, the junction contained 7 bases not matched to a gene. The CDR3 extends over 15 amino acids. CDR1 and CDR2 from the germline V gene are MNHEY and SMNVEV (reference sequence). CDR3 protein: CASRMTGLNNSPLHF. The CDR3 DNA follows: TGTGCCAGCAGGATGACAGGGCTTAATAATTCACCCCTCCACTTT.

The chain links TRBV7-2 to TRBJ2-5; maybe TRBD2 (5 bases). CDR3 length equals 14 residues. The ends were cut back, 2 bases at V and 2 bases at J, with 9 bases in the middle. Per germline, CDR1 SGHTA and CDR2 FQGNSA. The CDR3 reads CASSLQRLQETQYF. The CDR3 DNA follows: TGTGCCAGCAGCTTACAGCGGTTGCAAGAGACCCAGTACTTC.

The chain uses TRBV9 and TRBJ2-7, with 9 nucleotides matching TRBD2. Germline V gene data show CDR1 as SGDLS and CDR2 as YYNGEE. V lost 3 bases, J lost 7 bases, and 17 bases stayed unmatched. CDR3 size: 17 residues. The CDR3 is CASSANPGTSFTWEQYF. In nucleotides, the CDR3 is TGTGCCAGCAGCGCCAACCCCGGGACTAGCTTTACTTGGGAGCAGTACTTC. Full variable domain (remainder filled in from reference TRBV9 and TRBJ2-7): DSGVTQTPKHLITATGQRVTLRCSPRSGDLSVYWYQQSLDQGLQFLIQYYNGEERAKGNILERFSAQQFPDLHSELNLSSLELGDSALYFCASSANPGTSFTWEQYFGPGTRLTVT.

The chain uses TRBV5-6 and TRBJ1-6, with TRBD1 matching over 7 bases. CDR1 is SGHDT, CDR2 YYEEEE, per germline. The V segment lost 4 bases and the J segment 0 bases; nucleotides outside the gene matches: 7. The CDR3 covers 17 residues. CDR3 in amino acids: CASSPGQARSYNSPLHF. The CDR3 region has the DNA TGTGCCAGCAGCCCCGGACAGGCACGCTCCTATAATTCACCCCTCCACTTT.

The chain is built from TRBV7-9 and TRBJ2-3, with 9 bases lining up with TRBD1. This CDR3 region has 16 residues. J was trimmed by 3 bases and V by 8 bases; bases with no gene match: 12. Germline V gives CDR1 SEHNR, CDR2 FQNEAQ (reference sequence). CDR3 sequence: CASQRGTGFSTDTQYF. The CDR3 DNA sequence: TGTGCCAGCCAGAGGGGGACAGGGTTTTCGACAGATACGCAGTATTTT.

The CDR3 DNA is TGTGCCAGCAGTATTGCCTACGGGGGAAACGAGCAGTACTTC. This codes for CASSIAYGGNEQYF. The chain couples TRBV6-1 to TRBJ2-7, with TRBD2 as a possible D gene (6 bases). The CDR3 length is 14 residues. The V gene lost 5 bases and the J gene lost 5 bases, with 16 bases spanning the gap. Germline-derived CDR1 and CDR2 are MNHNS and SASEGT.